This T cell receptor (beta chain) came from a study of OX40 agonist ivuxolimab in advanced cancers. General observations from the study: CD8+ T cells (on average) carried more expanded clones than CD4+ T cells.

Remarks on this clone: Its antigen is unidentified.

TCRdb keeps only in-frame clones here, not all; method: immunoSEQ multiplex PCR. The sample lists 45,000 or so clones, approximately 80% occurring once. At cycle 4 day 1, cycle 7 day 1, and baseline, blood was sampled. The clonotype originates from an adult with an advanced solid tumor such as melanoma, head and neck, liver or kidney cancer. Specimen: CD4+ or CD8+ T cells sorted from blood, collected in a trial of the OX40 agonist ivuxolimab.

This CDR3 reads CASTYMTGEANYGYTF. The CDR3 coding sequence is TGTGCCAGTACCTATATGACAGGGGAAGCTAACTATGGCTACACCTTC. V gene TRBV19 combines with J gene TRBJ1-2; 8 bases are a match to TRBD1. CDR3 length: 16 amino acids. J gave up 0 bases and V 7 bases, and 10 bases lay outside the gene matches. From germline, CDR1 is LNHDA and CDR2 SQIVND (reference sequence). Full variable domain (missing parts from reference TRBV19 and TRBJ1-2): DGGITQSPKYLFRKEGQNVTLSCEQNLNHDAMYWYRQDPGQGLRLIYYSQIVNDFQKGDIAEGYSVSREKKESFPLTVTSAQKNPTAFYLCASTYMTGEANYGYTFGSGTRLTVV.